This TCR beta chain came from a study of blood T cell repertoires in COVID-19. Turning to the study itself: Acute and convalescent COVID-19 samples came from the United States, Italy and Spain. PBMCs, B-cell-depleted T cells, or T cells were the source of the cDNA or gDNA that made up the material.

Per the original data handling: Reference gene primers were amplified, and this amplification served to estimate nucleated cell counts. Sequencing was performed with immunoSEQ multiplex PCR; in TCRdb, only in-frame clones are kept and a portion is missing. Clone size and V and J calls were adopted from that table, with D and trimming inferred from the DNA. The profile covers over 25,000 clones, with approximately 77% appearing a single time and more than 13% taken by the ten largest. Sequenced material: peripheral blood. The clonotype was recovered from a man aged 80 or over with active or convalescent COVID-19.

CDR3 in DNA: TGTGCCAGCAGCTCACGGCCGGGTCATAGGACTGAAGCTTTCTTT. It encodes CASSSRPGHRTEAFF. This rearrangement joins TRBV7-2 to TRBJ1-1; D gene uncertain. The germline V and J ends were trimmed by 4 bases and 5 bases, with 17 bases remaining between them. Germline V gives CDR1 SGHTA, CDR2 FQGNSA. There are 15 residues in the CDR3. The whole variable domain, remainder taken from reference TRBV7-2 and TRBJ1-1, is GAGVSQSPSNKVTEKGKDVELRCDPISGHTALYWYRQSLGQGLEFLIYFQGNSAPDKSGLPSDRFSAERTGGSVSTLTIQRTQQEDSAVYLCASSSRPGHRTEAFFGQGTRLTVV.